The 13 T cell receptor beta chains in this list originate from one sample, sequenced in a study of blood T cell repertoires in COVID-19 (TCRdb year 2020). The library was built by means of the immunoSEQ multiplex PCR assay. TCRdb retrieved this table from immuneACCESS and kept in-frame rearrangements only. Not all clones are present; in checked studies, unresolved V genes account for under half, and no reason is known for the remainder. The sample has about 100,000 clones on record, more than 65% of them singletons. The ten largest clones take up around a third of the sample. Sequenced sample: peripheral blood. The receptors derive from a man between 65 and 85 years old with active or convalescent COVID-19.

CDR3 amino acids: CASKVEGGSYGYTF. CDR3 coding DNA: TGTGCCAGCAAAGTAGAAGGGGGTTCCTATGGCTACACCTTC. V usage is TRBV2 and J usage is TRBJ1-2; the D gene is possibly TRBD1 (6 bases). The CDR3 loop spans 14 amino acids. V lost 7 bases and J 4 bases, leaving 16 bases between the germline ends. Germline CDR1 reads SNHLY; CDR2 reads FYNNEI.

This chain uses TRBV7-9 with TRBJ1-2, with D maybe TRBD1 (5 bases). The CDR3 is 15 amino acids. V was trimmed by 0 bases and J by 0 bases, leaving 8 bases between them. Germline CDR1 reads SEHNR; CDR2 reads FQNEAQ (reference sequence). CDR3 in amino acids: CASSLAETANYGYTF. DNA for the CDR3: TGTGCCAGCAGCTTAGCGGAGACAGCTAACTATGGCTACACCTTC.

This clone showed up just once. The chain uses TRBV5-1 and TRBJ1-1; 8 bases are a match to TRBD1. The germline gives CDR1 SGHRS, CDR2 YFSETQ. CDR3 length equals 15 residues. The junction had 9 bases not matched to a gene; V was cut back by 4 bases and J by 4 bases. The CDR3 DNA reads TGCGCCAGCAGCCCTATGACAGGGGCGGTCACTGAAGCTTTCTTT. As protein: CASSPMTGAVTEAFF.

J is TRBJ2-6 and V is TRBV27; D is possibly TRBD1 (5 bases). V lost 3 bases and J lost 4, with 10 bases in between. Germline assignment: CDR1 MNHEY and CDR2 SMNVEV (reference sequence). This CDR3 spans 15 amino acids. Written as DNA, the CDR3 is TGTGCCAGCAGTTTCCAGGGTACCGGGGCCAACGTCCTGACTTTC. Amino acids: CASSFQGTGANVLTF.

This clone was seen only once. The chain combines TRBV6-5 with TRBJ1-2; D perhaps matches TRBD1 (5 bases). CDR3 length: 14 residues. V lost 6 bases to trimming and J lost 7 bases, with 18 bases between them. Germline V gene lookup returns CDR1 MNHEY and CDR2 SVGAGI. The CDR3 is CASSPTPSGGGYTF. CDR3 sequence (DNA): TGTGCCAGCAGCCCGACACCCTCCGGGGGTGGCTACACCTTC.

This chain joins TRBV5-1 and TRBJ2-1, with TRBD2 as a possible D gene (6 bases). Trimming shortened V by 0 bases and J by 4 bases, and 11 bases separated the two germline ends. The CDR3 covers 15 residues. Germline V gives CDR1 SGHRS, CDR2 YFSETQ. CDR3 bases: TGCGCCAGCAGCTTGGCATCGGGGGTGTACAATGAGCAGTTCTTC. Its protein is CASSLASGVYNEQFF.

CDR3 residues: CAWSVNMGAGGYTF. For the CDR3, the DNA is TGTGCCTGGAGTGTTAATATGGGGGCGGGCGGCTACACCTTC. This chain connects TRBV30 to TRBJ1-2; D perhaps matches TRBD1 (6 bases). The V gene lost 0 bases and the J gene lost 8 bases, with 16 bases spanning the gap. The CDR3 consists of 14 residues. The V gene's germline CDR1 is GTSNPN and CDR2 SVGIG (reference sequence).

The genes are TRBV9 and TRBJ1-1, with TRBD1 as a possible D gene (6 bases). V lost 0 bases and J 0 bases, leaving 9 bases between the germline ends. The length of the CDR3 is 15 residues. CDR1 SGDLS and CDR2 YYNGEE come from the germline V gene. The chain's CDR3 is CASSVGEGVNTEAFF. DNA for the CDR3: TGTGCCAGCAGCGTAGGGGAGGGGGTGAACACTGAAGCTTTCTTT.

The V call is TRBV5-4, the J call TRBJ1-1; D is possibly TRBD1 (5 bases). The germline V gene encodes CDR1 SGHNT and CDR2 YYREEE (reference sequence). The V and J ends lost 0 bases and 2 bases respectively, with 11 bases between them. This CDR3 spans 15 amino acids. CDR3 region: CASSLERGRNTEAFF. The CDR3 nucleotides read TGTGCCAGCAGCTTGGAAAGGGGTCGAAACACTGAAGCTTTCTTT.

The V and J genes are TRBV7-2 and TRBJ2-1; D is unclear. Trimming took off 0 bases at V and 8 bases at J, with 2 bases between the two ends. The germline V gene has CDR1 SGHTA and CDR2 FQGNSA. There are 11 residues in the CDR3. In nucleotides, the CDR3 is TGTGCCAGCAGCTTAGCCTATGAGCAGTTCTTC. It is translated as CASSLAYEQFF.

DNA for the CDR3: TGTGCCAGCAGTTACGGCGCTAGCGGGTGGGACGAGCAGTACTTC. This translates into CASSYGASGWDEQYF. The chain combines TRBV6-5 with TRBJ2-7, with TRBD2 identical over 8 bases. CDR3 length equals 15 residues. In germline, CDR1 is MNHEY, CDR2 SVGAGI. Germline trimming cut 2 bases from V and 5 bases from J; bases unmatched to any gene: 8.

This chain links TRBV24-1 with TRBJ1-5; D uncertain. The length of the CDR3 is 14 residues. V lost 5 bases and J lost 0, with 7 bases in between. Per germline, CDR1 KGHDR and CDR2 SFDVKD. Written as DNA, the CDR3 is TGTGCCACCAGTGGCAGAAGTAGCAATCAGCCCCAGCATTTT. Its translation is CATSGRSSNQPQHF.

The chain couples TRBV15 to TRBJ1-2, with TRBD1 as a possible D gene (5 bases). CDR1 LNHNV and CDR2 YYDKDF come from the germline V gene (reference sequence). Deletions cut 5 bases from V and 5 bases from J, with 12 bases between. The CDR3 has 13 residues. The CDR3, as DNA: TGTGCCACCAGCTTACGACAGCGTTATGGCTACACCTTC. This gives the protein CATSLRQRYGYTF.